Listed below are T cell receptor beta chains from one sample, sequenced in a study of blood T cell repertoires in COVID-19. Repertoires were generated with immunoSEQ multiplex PCR, while TCRdb's copy carries only in-frame clones and drops some. This repertoire shows roughly 140,000 clones, around 83% found once; its top ten account for under 8.5%. The specimen was peripheral blood. These receptors originate from a woman aged 55-70 years with COVID-19, enrolled during active disease. Both conserved end residues are part of each CDR3. Each record gives: V gene, J gene, CDR3 protein.

V: TRBV15
J: TRBJ2-5
CDR3: CATSRDWTGGGKTQYF

V: TRBV6-2/TRBV6-3
J: TRBJ1-1
CDR3: CASSYRVLNTEAFF

V: TRBV19
J: TRBJ1-3
CDR3: CASSEAPFSSISGNTIYF

V: TRBV5-1
J: TRBJ2-1
CDR3: CASSLTAGLPYEQFF

V: TRBV11-1
J: TRBJ2-1
CDR3: CASSPPGTTYNEQFF

V: TRBV14
J: TRBJ2-1
CDR3: CASSQVSLAGYYNEQFF

V: TRBV5-1
J: TRBJ1-2
CDR3: CASSLYNYGYTF

V: TRBV7-9
J: TRBJ1-3
CDR3: CASSNSGNTIYF

V: TRBV5-6
J: TRBJ2-5
CDR3: CASSLGRAETQYF

V: TRBV24-1
J: TRBJ2-3
CDR3: CATSARGETDTQYF

V: TRBV12-3/TRBV12-4
J: TRBJ1-4
CDR3: CASSLQGELFF

V: TRBV29-1
J: TRBJ2-2
CDR3: CSVAILGGTNTGELFF

V: TRBV19
J: TRBJ2-6
CDR3: CASSKSGRTAGANVLTF

V: TRBV19
J: TRBJ2-7
CDR3: CAAAWSVGYEQYF

V: TRBV6-5
J: TRBJ1-4
CDR3: CATQWGRVNEKLFF

V: TRBV7-9
J: TRBJ1-5
CDR3: CASSLVGQGSYQPQHF

V: TRBV3-1/TRBV3-2
J: TRBJ2-2
CDR3: CATGLLGELFF

V: TRBV5-5
J: TRBJ1-2
CDR3: CASSLVEGDYGYTF

V: TRBV10-2
J: TRBJ1-2
CDR3: CASSGTGEYGYTF

V: TRBV7-9
J: TRBJ2-3
CDR3: CASSLLLAGDTDTQYF

V: TRBV29-1
J: TRBJ1-1
CDR3: CSVGQGLMNTEAFF

V: TRBV19
J: TRBJ1-2
CDR3: CASSINRVAYGYTF

V: TRBV29-1
J: TRBJ1-2
CDR3: CSAQTEFYGYTF

V: TRBV15
J: TRBJ1-6
CDR3: CATSGLTGGNNSPLHF

V: TRBV19
J: TRBJ1-4
CDR3: CASTQTGLNEKLFF

V: TRBV29-1
J: TRBJ1-2
CDR3: CSVEKGVDLNYGYTF

V: TRBV5-1
J: TRBJ2-3
CDR3: CASSHLGSGASPNPDTQYF

V: TRBV14
J: TRBJ1-2
CDR3: CASSLLGQGYGYTF

V: TRBV11-2
J: TRBJ1-4
CDR3: CASRGSGEKLFF

V: TRBV6-5
J: TRBJ1-1
CDR3: CASSYDTGGTEAFF

V: TRBV7-7
J: TRBJ2-5
CDR3: CASSQRLAGGPQETQYF

V: TRBV7-2
J: TRBJ1-2
CDR3: CASSPGGRGSSYGYTF

V: TRBV6-5
J: TRBJ1-5
CDR3: CASILGQGDQPQHF

V: TRBV30
J: TRBJ1-3
CDR3: CAWSVLRGLGNTIYF

V: TRBV3-1/TRBV3-2
J: TRBJ1-2
CDR3: CASSPSRQGGYYGYTF

V: TRBV7-8
J: TRBJ2-1
CDR3: CASSYYGEGNEQFF

V: TRBV19
J: TRBJ2-1
CDR3: CASSIDPRSYNEQFF

V: TRBV25-1
J: TRBJ1-2
CDR3: CASSELVDAVGYTF

V: TRBV7-8
J: TRBJ2-7
CDR3: CASRVDRATYEQYF

V: TRBV5-1
J: TRBJ1-6
CDR3: CASSQGQGRNSPLHF

V: TRBV6-1
J: TRBJ2-1
CDR3: CASSVGGSIASPYNEQFF

V: TRBV5-1
J: TRBJ2-1
CDR3: CASSLAVEYGHGEQFF

V: TRBV10-2
J: TRBJ1-1
CDR3: CASSDYRVTNTEAFF